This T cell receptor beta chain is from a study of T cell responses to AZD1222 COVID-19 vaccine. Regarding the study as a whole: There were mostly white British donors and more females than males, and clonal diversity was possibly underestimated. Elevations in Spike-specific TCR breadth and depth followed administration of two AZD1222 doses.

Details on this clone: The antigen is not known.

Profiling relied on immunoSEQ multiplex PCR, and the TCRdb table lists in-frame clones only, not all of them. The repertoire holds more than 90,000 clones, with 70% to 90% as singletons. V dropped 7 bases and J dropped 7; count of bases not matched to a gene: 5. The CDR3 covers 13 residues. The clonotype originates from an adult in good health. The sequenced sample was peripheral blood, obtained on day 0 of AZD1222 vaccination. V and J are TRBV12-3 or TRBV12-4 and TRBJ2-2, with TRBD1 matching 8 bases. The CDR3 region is CASMTGENGELFF. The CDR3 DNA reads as TGTGCCAGCATGACAGGGGAGAACGGGGAGCTGTTTTTT.